Listed here are 29 T cell receptor beta chains from one sample, sequenced in a study of cytomegalovirus exposure and HLA in healthy donors. It was with 60 Vbeta and 13 Jbeta primers that the PCR ran. Clones were sequenced by immunoSEQ multiplex PCR, and TCRdb holds only the in-frame ones, with some missing. The sample contains some 60,000 clones, more than 70% of which appear only once. The sequencing sample was made of PBMCs. The receptors were gathered from a woman in her 30s in good health and CMV-seronegative.

In its sample, this clone was seen a few times. The rearrangement joins TRBV7-2 to TRBJ1-2; D is possibly TRBD1 (5 bases). Per the germline V gene, CDR1 is SGHTA and CDR2 is FQGNSA. This CDR3 is 13 amino acids long. The V end lost 8 bases, the J end lost 7 bases, and 17 bases lay between the germline ends. CDR3 sequence: CASPGGDGSGYTF. The CDR3 nucleotides read TGTGCCAGCCCGGGGGGGGACGGTAGTGGCTACACCTTC.

The genes are TRBV27 and TRBJ2-5, with TRBD1 matching over 7 bases. Gene TRBJ2-7 matches the end of the DNA better, so the J call may be wrong. CDR1 is MNHEY and CDR2 is SMNVEV in the germline V gene (reference sequence). The CDR3 has 15 amino acids. The CDR3 spells CASSSPDRSLYEQYF. In DNA form, the CDR3 reads TGTGCCAGCAGCTCCCCGGACAGGTCTCTCTACGAGCAGTACTTC.

The CDR3 sequence is CASSLRLALQETQYF. The CDR3, as DNA: TGTGCCAGCAGTTTGCGACTAGCGTTGCAAGAGACCCAGTACTTC. The chain links TRBV27 to TRBJ2-5, with TRBD2 matching over 8 bases. Germline-derived CDR1 and CDR2 are MNHEY and SMNVEV (reference sequence). The CDR3 is 15 residues long. J was trimmed by 2 bases and V by 3 bases; bases with no gene match: 5.

The V and J genes are TRBV25-1 and TRBJ2-5; 9 bases fit TRBD1. V lost 4 bases, J lost 3 bases, and 6 bases stayed unmatched. This CDR3 region has 15 residues. Germline V gene lookup returns CDR1 MGHDK and CDR2 SYGVNS. The CDR3 DNA reads TGTGCCAGCAGTGGGGGGACAGGGACTGAAGAGACCCAGTACTTC. It yields the protein CASSGGTGTEETQYF. Looking up the rest from reference TRBV25-1 and TRBJ2-5 gives the full variable domain: EADIYQTPRYLVIGTGKKITLECSQTMGHDKMYWYQQDPGMELHLIHYSYGVNSTEKGDLSSESTVSRIRTEHFPLTLESARPSHTSQYLCASSGGTGTEETQYFGPGTRLLVL.

The CDR3 bases are TGTGCCAGCAGCTTCCCAGCTAGCGGGATAAGCACAGATACGCAGTATTTT. Its translation is CASSFPASGISTDTQYF. J is TRBJ2-3 and V is TRBV7-9, with 9 nucleotides matching TRBD2. With V trimmed by 3 bases and J by 0 bases, 7 bases remained unmatched. This CDR3 spans 17 amino acids. Germline V CDR1 and CDR2: SEHNR, FQNEAQ (reference sequence).

The chain joins TRBV7-3 to TRBJ1-1; TRBD1 aligns across 8 bases. Trimming took 0 bases from V and 7 from J; bases not matched to a gene: 4. Germline V gene lookup returns CDR1 SGHTA and CDR2 FQGTGA. The CDR3 runs 14 residues. In DNA, the CDR3 is TGTGCCAGCAGCTTAACTGGGACAGGCTATGAAGCTTTCTTT. Its translation: CASSLTGTGYEAFF. The variable domain in full, completed from reference TRBV7-3 and TRBJ1-1, reads GAGVSQTPSNKVTEKGKYVELRCDPISGHTALYWYRQSLGQGPEFLIYFQGTGAADDSGLPNDRFFAVRPEGSVSTLKIQRTERGDSAVYLCASSLTGTGYEAFFGQGTRLTVV.

This sequence joins TRBV5-6 and TRBJ1-1; unclear D gene. The CDR3 sequence is 16 residues long. V lost 1 base to trimming and J lost 4 bases, with 17 bases between them. Per the germline V gene, CDR1 is SGHDT and CDR2 is YYEEEE. The DNA for the CDR3 is TGTGCCAGCAGCTTGTTTGGCAGCCCCCGGGGCACTGAAGCTTTCTTT. Its protein is CASSLFGSPRGTEAFF.

The chain combines TRBV15 with TRBJ2-1, with 13 positions matching TRBD2. V gave up 10 bases and J gave up 7 bases; unmatched junction bases: 4. CDR1 and CDR2 from the germline V gene are LNHNV and YYDKDF (reference sequence). The CDR3 has 13 amino acids. The CDR3 DNA sequence: TGTGCCATCGGGACTAGCGGGGTAAATGAGCAGTTCTTC. It is translated as CAIGTSGVNEQFF. The variable domain in full, completed from reference TRBV15 and TRBJ2-1, reads DAMVIQNPRYQVTQFGKPVTLSCSQTLNHNVMYWYQQKSSQAPKLLFHYYDKDFNNEADTPDNFQSRRPNTSFCFLDIRSPGLGDTAMYLCAIGTSGVNEQFFGPGTRLTVL.

The V call is TRBV19, the J call TRBJ2-7; 9 nucleotides align to TRBD2. This CDR3 region has 15 residues. Per germline, CDR1 LNHDA and CDR2 SQIVND (reference sequence). V trimming: 3 bases; J trimming: 2 bases; junction bases outside the gene matches: 5. The chain's CDR3 is CASSIGLAGTYEQYF. CDR3 in DNA: TGTGCCAGTAGTATCGGTCTAGCGGGAACCTACGAGCAGTACTTC. Variable domain in full (rest from reference TRBV19 and TRBJ2-7): DGGITQSPKYLFRKEGQNVTLSCEQNLNHDAMYWYRQDPGQGLRLIYYSQIVNDFQKGDIAEGYSVSREKKESFPLTVTSAQKNPTAFYLCASSIGLAGTYEQYFGPGTRLTVT.

This chain connects TRBV6-6 to TRBJ2-7; D possibly corresponds to TRBD2 (6 bases). From germline, CDR1 is MNHNY and CDR2 SVGAGI (reference sequence). CDR3 size: 11 residues. In DNA, the CDR3 is TGTACCACCGGGGGTCGAGGCGAGCAGTACGTC. Protein product: CTTGGRGEQYV.

The sample holds a few counts of this clone. V usage is TRBV4-1 and J usage is TRBJ2-1; TRBD2 matches 9 bases. Per germline, CDR1 MGHRA and CDR2 YSYEKL. This CDR3 has 15 residues. Trimming at V came to 5 bases and at J to 7 bases, leaving 9 bases not matched to a gene. The CDR3 is CASSGAGGPFNEQFF. CDR3 bases: TGCGCCAGCAGCGGGGCGGGAGGGCCTTTTAATGAGCAGTTCTTC.

The chain employs TRBV30 and TRBJ2-5; 9 positions match TRBD2. Near its end, the DNA agrees better with TRBJ2-7, so the J call may be wrong. Germline V gene sequence: CDR1 GTSNPN, CDR2 SVGIG (reference sequence). The CDR3 extends over 14 amino acids. The DNA of the CDR3 is TGTGCCTGGAGTTGGTCTAGCGGGACCTACGAGCAGTACTTC. Translated: CAWSWSSGTYEQYF.

V is TRBV7-2 and J is TRBJ2-1; 10 bases align to TRBD2. Germline V gene lookup returns CDR1 SGHTA and CDR2 FQGNSA. The length of the CDR3 is 16 residues. The J segment lost 1 base and the V segment lost 2 bases, leaving 2 bases of the junction unmatched. DNA for the CDR3: TGTGCCAGCAGCTTACTAGCGGGAGCGTCCTACAATGAGCAGTTCTTC. Amino acids: CASSLLAGASYNEQFF.

The table lists this clone with a count of one. This chain joins TRBV29-1 and TRBJ2-2; possible D gene TRBD2, 5 bases. The CDR3 runs 16 residues. Looked up from germline, CDR1 is SQVTM and CDR2 is ANQGSEA. V was cut by 2 bases and J by 3 bases, with 16 bases left in between. The CDR3 bases are TGCAGCGTTGAAACGGGGATCGACTCTTACACCGGGGAGCTGTTTTTT. Protein sequence: CSVETGIDSYTGELFF.

The chain is built from TRBV28 and TRBJ1-6, with TRBD1 matching 10 bases. This CDR3 has 13 amino acids. Germline V gene sequence: CDR1 MDHEN, CDR2 SYDVKM. V shed 5 bases and J 9 bases; nucleotides not matched to a gene: 1. CDR3 protein: CASSGTGASPLHF. The CDR3 nucleotides are TGTGCCAGCAGTGGGACAGGGGCTTCACCCCTCCACTTT.

The gene calls are TRBV19 and TRBJ2-5, with D tentatively TRBD2 (5 bases). Germline CDR1 reads LNHDA; CDR2 reads SQIVND (reference sequence). The CDR3 consists of 14 residues. Trimming removed 0 bases from V and 7 bases from J, with 12 bases in between. The CDR3 sequence: CASSIEVTRGTQYF. The CDR3 region has the DNA TGTGCCAGTAGTATAGAGGTCACACGGGGGACCCAGTACTTC.

The V gene is TRBV6-1, the J gene TRBJ2-4; possible D gene TRBD2, 6 bases. Trimming cost V 3 bases and J 4 bases, with 13 bases left between them. Germline-derived CDR1 and CDR2 are MNHNS and SASEGT. The CDR3 length is 15 residues. CDR3 loop: CASSESRGQKNIQYF. CDR3 coding DNA: TGTGCCAGCAGTGAGTCGCGGGGCCAAAAAAACATTCAGTACTTC.

This rearrangement joins TRBV2 to TRBJ2-3; D is unclear. The CDR3 length is 14 residues. V lost 9 bases and J 1 base, leaving 14 bases between the germline ends. The V gene's germline CDR1 is SNHLY and CDR2 FYNNEI. CDR3 in DNA: TGTGCCAGGGCGACAAGCCCGGGCACAGATACGCAGTATTTT. This sequence encodes CARATSPGTDTQYF.

The chain has TRBV30 and TRBJ1-6; 9 nucleotides match TRBD1. Per germline, CDR1 GTSNPN and CDR2 SVGIG (reference sequence). Trimming at V came to 2 bases and at J to 10 bases, leaving 6 bases not matched to a gene. The CDR3 extends over 14 amino acids. The CDR3: CAWSSDRGPSPLHF. The CDR3 nucleotides are TGTGCCTGGAGTTCGGACAGGGGACCCTCACCCCTCCACTTT. Looking up the rest from reference TRBV30 and TRBJ1-6 gives the full variable domain: SQTIHQWPATLVQPVGSPLSLECTVEGTSNPNLYWYRQAAGRGLQLLFYSVGIGQISSEVPQNLSASRPQDRQFILSSKKLLLSDSGFYLCAWSSDRGPSPLHFGNGTRLTVT.

The rearrangement links TRBV19 to TRBJ2-5; maybe TRBD1 (6 bases). The CDR3 has 15 residues. V was cut by 5 bases and J by 1 base, with 14 bases left in between. Germline V gene lookup returns CDR1 LNHDA and CDR2 SQIVND (reference sequence). The CDR3 sequence is CASSPTGRRQETQYF. The CDR3 nucleotides are TGTGCCAGTAGTCCCACAGGGAGACGCCAAGAGACCCAGTACTTC. The full variable domain, rest sourced from reference TRBV19 and TRBJ2-5, is DGGITQSPKYLFRKEGQNVTLSCEQNLNHDAMYWYRQDPGQGLRLIYYSQIVNDFQKGDIAEGYSVSREKKESFPLTVTSAQKNPTAFYLCASSPTGRRQETQYFGPGTRLLVL.

This chain links TRBV7-2 with TRBJ2-7, with TRBD1 as a possible D gene (7 bases). CDR1 is SGHTA and CDR2 is FQGNSA in the germline V gene. V shed 5 bases and J shed 3 bases, with 23 bases lying between them. This CDR3 has 17 amino acids. The CDR3 region has the DNA TGTGCCAGCAGCCAGGGGGGCCGGGACCTCGAGAACTACGAGCAGTACGTC. Translating gives CASSQGGRDLENYEQYV.

The V and J genes are TRBV7-9 and TRBJ2-1; D gene ambiguous. The length of the CDR3 is 14 residues. Trimming cost V 1 base and J 9 bases, with 13 bases left between them. The germline gives CDR1 SEHNR, CDR2 FQNEAQ (reference sequence). CDR3 protein: CASSLVSGVGEQFF. The CDR3 bases are TGTGCCAGCAGCTTAGTCTCAGGTGTCGGTGAGCAGTTCTTC.

The chain uses TRBV11-3 and TRBJ2-5; TRBD2 matches 10 bases. The CDR3 consists of 16 residues. In germline, CDR1 is SGHNT, CDR2 YENEEA. The V and J ends lost 2 bases and 5 bases, in that order; junction bases with no gene match: 8. In DNA form, the CDR3 reads TGTGCCAGCAGCTTAAGGGCTAGCGGGAGCGCGGAGACCCAGTACTTC. It is translated as CASSLRASGSAETQYF. Together with reference TRBV11-3 and TRBJ2-5, the CDR3 gives the full variable domain: EAGVVQSPRYKIIEKKQPVAFWCNPISGHNTLYWYLQNLGQGPELLIRYENEEAVDDSQLPKDRFSAERLKGVDSTLKIQPAELGDSAVYLCASSLRASGSAETQYFGPGTRLLVL.

This clone has a handful of counts. The chain links TRBV7-9 to TRBJ2-7; 10 nucleotides agree with TRBD1. The V gene's germline CDR1 is SEHNR and CDR2 FQNEAQ (reference sequence). Germline trimming cut 1 base from V and 6 bases from J; bases unmatched to any gene: 3. This CDR3 contains 14 residues. The CDR3 here is CASSLVGTGAEQYF. The DNA of the CDR3 is TGTGCCAGCAGCTTAGTGGGGACAGGGGCCGAGCAGTACTTC.

V gene TRBV6-1 combines with J gene TRBJ2-1; the match to TRBD2 covers 11 bases. The germline gives CDR1 MNHNS, CDR2 SASEGT. J lost 0 bases, V lost 2 bases, and 9 bases had no gene match. The CDR3 is 19 residues long. The CDR3: CASSELLGLAVSSYNEQFF. The DNA for the CDR3 is TGTGCCAGCAGTGAATTATTGGGACTAGCGGTAAGCTCCTACAATGAGCAGTTCTTC.

This chain uses TRBV5-1 with TRBJ1-1; 7 nucleotides match TRBD1. The V segment lost 2 bases and the J segment 0 bases; nucleotides outside the gene matches: 10. The CDR3 totals 17 residues. CDR1 is SGHRS, CDR2 YFSETQ, per germline. The CDR3 protein is CASSFGAGGGLNTEAFF. The CDR3 DNA reads TGCGCCAGCAGCTTCGGGGCGGGAGGGGGCTTGAACACTGAAGCTTTCTTT.

CDR3 bases: TGTGCCAGCAGCCAGCCCTGGGACAGAAGTTACGAGCAGTACGTC. This gives the protein CASSQPWDRSYEQYV. V usage is TRBV11-2 and J usage is TRBJ2-7, with 7 bases fitting TRBD1. This CDR3 has 15 residues. J lost 4 bases, V lost 5 bases, and 11 bases had no gene match. CDR1 and CDR2 (germline): SGHAT, FQNNGV.

Worth noting for this clone: One end of the junction varies from germline; a read error may be responsible. This rearrangement joins TRBV6-5 to TRBJ2-3, with TRBD2 matching 10 bases. This CDR3 has 12 amino acids. Germline CDR1 MNHEY, CDR2 SVGAGI. CDR3 sequence: CASSYPLAGSHF. Here the CDR3 DNA reads TGTGCCAGCAGTTACCCACTAGCGGGATCACATTTT.

V gene TRBV5-6 combines with J gene TRBJ1-6; possibly TRBD1 for D (6 bases). This CDR3 contains 16 residues. Trimming took 3 bases from V and 0 from J, leaving 10 bases between them. The germline V gene has CDR1 SGHDT and CDR2 YYEEEE. CDR3 residues: CASSYLDSSYNSPLHF. In DNA form, the CDR3 reads TGTGCCAGCAGCTACCTGGACAGCTCCTATAATTCACCCCTCCACTTT.